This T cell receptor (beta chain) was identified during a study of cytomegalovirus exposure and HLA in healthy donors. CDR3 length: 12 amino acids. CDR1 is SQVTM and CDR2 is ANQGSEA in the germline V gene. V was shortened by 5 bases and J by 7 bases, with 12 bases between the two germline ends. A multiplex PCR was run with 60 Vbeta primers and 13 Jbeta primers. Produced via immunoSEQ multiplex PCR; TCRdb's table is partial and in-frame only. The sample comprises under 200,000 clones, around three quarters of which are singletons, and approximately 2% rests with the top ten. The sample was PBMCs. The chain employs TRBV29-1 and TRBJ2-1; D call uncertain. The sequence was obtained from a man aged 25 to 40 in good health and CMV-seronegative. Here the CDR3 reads CSVYKQKNEQFF. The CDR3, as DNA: TGCAGCGTTTATAAACAGAAAAATGAGCAGTTCTTC.